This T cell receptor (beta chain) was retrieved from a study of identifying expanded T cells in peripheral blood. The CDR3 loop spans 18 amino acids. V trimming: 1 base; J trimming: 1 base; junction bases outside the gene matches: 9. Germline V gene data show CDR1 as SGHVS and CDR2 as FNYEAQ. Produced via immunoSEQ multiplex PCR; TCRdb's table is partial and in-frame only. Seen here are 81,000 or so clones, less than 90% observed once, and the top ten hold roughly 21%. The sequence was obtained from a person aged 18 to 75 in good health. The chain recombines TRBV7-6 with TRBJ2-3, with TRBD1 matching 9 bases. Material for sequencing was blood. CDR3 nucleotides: TGTGCCAGCAGCTTAGGGGACAGGGTCGCGGCAGGCACAGATACGCAGTATTTT. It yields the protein CASSLGDRVAAGTDTQYF.